The clone carrying this TCR beta chain was seen a few times. Antigen: not known. The data are from a study of shared clonotypes between healthy human individuals. Study-wide points: The study generally estimated greater richness for naive than memory subsets. Clonotypes that were shared across a handful of donors made up 4% to 6% of naive CD4 clonotypes.

The assay was immunoSEQ multiplex PCR, and TCRdb's table has in-frame clones only and misses some. The sample contains roughly 2.5 million clones, approximately 94% of which appear only once. The CDR3 has 14 residues. The V gene's germline CDR1 is WNHNN and CDR2 SYGVQD (reference sequence). The V gene lost 5 bases and the J gene lost 10 bases, with 15 bases spanning the gap. The origin of this receptor is a man younger than 35 in good health. The genes are TRBV10-1 and TRBJ1-6, with D unresolved. Material: naive CD4+ T cells sorted from blood. Regarding subset: CD45RA+ positively selected. In DNA form, the CDR3 reads TGCGCCAGCAGTAGCGCGTTATTGGGATCACCCCTCCACTTT. Amino acids: CASSSALLGSPLHF.